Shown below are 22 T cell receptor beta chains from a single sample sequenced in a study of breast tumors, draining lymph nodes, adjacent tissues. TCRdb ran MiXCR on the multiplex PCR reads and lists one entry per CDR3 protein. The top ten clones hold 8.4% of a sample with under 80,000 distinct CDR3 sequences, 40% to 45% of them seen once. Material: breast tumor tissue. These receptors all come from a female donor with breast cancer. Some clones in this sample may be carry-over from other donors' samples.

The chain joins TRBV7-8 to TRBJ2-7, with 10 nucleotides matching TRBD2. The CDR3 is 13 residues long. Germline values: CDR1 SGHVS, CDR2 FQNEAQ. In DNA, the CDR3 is TGTGCTATCACTAGCGGGGCCTCCTACGAGCAGTACTTC. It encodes CAITSGASYEQYF.

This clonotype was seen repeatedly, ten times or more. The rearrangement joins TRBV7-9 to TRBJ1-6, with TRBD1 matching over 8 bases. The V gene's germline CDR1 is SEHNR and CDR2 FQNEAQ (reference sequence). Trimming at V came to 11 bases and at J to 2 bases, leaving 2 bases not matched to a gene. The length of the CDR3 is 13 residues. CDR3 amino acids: CAGQGAYNSPLHF. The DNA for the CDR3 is TGTGCCGGACAGGGAGCCTATAATTCACCCCTCCACTTT.

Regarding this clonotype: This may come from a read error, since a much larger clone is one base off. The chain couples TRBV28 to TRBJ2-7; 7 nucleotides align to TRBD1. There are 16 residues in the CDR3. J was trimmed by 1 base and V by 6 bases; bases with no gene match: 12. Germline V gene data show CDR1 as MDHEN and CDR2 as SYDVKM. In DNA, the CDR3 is TGTGCCAGCAGCGCCGCTTTCCGGGACAGATCCTACGAGCAGTACTTC. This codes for CASSAAFRDRSYEQYF.

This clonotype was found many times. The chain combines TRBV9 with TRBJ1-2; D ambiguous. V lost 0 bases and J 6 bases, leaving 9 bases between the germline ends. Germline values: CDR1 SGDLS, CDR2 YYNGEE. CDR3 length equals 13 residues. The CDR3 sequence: CASSVDPPDGYTF. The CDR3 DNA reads TGTGCCAGCAGCGTAGATCCTCCGGATGGCTACACCTTC.

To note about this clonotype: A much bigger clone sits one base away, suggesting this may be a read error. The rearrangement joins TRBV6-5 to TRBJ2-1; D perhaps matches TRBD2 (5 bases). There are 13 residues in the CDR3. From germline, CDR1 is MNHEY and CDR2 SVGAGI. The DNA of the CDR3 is TGTGCCAGCAGTCACGGGGAAGGGAATGAGCGGTTCTTC. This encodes CASSHGEGNERFF.

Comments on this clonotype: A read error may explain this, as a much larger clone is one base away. The CDR3 region is CSVGTDSSYTEQFF. The CDR3 DNA is TGCAGTGTAGGGACGGATAGCTCCTACACTGAGCAGTTCTTC. This chain uses TRBV20-1 with TRBJ2-1, with D perhaps given as TRBD1 or TRBD2 (5 bases each). The CDR3 sequence is 14 residues long. Germline V lookup: CDR1 DFQATT, CDR2 SNEGSKA (reference sequence).

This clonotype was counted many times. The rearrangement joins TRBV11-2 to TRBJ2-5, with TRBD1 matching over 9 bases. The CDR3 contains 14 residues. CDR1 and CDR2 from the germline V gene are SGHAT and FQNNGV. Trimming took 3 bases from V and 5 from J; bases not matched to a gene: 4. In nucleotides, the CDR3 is TGTGCCAGCAGCTTGACAGGGGGAGTGGAGACCCAGTACTTC. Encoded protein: CASSLTGGVETQYF. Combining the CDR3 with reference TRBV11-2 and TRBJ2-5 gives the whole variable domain EAGVAQSPRYKIIEKRQSVAFWCNPISGHATLYWYQQILGQGPKLLIQFQNNGVVDDSQLPKDRFSAERLKGVDSTLKIQPAKLEDSAVYLCASSLTGGVETQYFGPGTRLLVL.

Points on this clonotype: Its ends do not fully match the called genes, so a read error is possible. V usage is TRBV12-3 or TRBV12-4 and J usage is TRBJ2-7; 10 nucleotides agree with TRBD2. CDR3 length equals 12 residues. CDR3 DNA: TGTGGCAGCAGTCCCCGACTAGCGGGCCCGTACTTC. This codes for CGSSPRLAGPYF.

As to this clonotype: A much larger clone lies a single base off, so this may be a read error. Here the CDR3 DNA reads TGCAGTGTTCCCCGTGGGGGCCGCTGGTCTGAGACCCAGTACTTC. Protein sequence: CSVPRGGRWSETQYF. The chain joins TRBV20-1 to TRBJ2-5, with D possibly TRBD1 on 6 matching bases. This CDR3 region has 15 residues. Trimming removed 7 bases at V and 5 bases at J, with 23 bases between. The germline gives CDR1 DFQATT, CDR2 SNEGSKA (reference sequence).

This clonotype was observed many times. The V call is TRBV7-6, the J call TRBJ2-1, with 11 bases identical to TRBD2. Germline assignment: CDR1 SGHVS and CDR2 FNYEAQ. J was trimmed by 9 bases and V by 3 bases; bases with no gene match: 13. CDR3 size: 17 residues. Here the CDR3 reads CASSFRPTSGKLGEQFF. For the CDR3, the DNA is TGTGCCAGCAGCTTCCGGCCGACTAGCGGGAAGCTTGGTGAGCAGTTCTTC.

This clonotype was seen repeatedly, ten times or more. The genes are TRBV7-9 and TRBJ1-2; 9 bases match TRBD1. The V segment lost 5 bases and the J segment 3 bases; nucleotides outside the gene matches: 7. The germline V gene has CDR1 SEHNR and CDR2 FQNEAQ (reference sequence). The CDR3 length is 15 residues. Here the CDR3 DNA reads TGTGCCAGCAGCGCAGCCCGGGACAGGGACTATGGCTACACCTTC. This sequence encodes CASSAARDRDYGYTF.

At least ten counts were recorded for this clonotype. As DNA, the CDR3 is TGTGCCAGCAGAGCCGGGACAGGGGGTTTTCAGCCCCAGCATTTT. The encoded protein is CASRAGTGGFQPQHF. The chain uses TRBV6-5 and TRBJ1-5; 11 bases match TRBD1. CDR1 and CDR2 (germline): MNHEY, SVGAGI. The V segment lost 6 bases and the J segment 6 bases; nucleotides outside the gene matches: 7. This CDR3 is built from 15 residues.

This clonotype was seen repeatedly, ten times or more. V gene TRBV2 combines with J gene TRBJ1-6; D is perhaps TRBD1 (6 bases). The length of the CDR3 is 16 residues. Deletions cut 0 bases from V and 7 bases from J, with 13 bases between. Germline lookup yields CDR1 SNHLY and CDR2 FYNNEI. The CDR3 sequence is CASSEAGIGGNSPLHF. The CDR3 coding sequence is TGTGCCAGCAGTGAAGCTGGTATAGGGGGAAATTCACCCCTCCACTTT. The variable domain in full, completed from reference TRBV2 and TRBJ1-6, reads EPEVTQTPSHQVTQMGQEVILRCVPISNHLYFYWYRQILGQKVEFLVSFYNNEISEKSEIFDDQFSVERPDGSNFTLKIRSTKLEDSAMYFCASSEAGIGGNSPLHFGNGTRLTVT.

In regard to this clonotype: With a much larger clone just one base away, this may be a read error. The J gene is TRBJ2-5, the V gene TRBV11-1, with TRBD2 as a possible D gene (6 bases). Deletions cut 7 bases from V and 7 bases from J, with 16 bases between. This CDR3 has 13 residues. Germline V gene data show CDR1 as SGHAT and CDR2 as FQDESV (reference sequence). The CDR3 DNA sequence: TGTGCCAGCACCCCCTGGGGCGGGGCGACCCAGTACTTC. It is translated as CASTPWGGATQYF.

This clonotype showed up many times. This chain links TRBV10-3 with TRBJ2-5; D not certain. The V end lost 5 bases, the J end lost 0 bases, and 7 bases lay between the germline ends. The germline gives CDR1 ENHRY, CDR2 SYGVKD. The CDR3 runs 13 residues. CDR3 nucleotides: TGTGCCATCAGTAGAACTTACCAAGAGACCCAGTACTTC. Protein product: CAISRTYQETQYF.

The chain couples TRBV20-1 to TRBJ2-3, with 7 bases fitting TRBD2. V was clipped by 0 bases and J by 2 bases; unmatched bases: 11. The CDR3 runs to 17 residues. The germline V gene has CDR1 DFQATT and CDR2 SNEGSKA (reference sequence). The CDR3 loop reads CSARDRWASGLTDTQYF. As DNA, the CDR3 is TGCAGTGCTAGAGATCGATGGGCTAGCGGACTCACAGATACGCAGTATTTT.

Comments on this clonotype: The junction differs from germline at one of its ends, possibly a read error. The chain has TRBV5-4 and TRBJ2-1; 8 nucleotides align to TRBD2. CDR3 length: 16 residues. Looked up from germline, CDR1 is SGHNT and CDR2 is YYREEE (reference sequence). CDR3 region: CASSLVSGAGHNEQSF. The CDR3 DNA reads TGTGCCAGCAGCTTGGTTAGCGGGGCGGGGCACAATGAGCAGTCCTTC.

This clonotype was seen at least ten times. The CDR3: CASSLTGARRGSPLHF. The CDR3 DNA sequence: TGTGCCAGCAGTTTAACCGGCGCCCGCAGGGGTTCACCCCTCCACTTT. The rearrangement links TRBV28 to TRBJ1-6; possibly TRBD1 for D (6 bases). Germline CDR1 is MDHEN and CDR2 is SYDVKM. The CDR3 runs to 16 residues. V gave up 2 bases and J gave up 9 bases, with 17 bases separating them.

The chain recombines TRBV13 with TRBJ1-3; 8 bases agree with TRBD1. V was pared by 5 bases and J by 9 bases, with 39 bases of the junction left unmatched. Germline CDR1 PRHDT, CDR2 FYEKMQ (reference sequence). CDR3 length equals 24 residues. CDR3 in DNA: TGTGCCAGCAGCGAACAGGGGGTTGGGACTAGCGGGACCGAGCAGTACCTCGGGCCGGGCACCATATATTTT. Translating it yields CASSEQGVGTSGTEQYLGPGTIYF.

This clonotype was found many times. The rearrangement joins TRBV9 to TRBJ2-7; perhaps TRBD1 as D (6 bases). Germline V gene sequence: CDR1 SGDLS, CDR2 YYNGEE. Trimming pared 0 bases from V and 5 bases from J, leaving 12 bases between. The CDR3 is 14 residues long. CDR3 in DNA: TGTGCCAGCAGCGTAGAGGTAGGGGGTGACGAGCAGTACTTC. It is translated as CASSVEVGGDEQYF.

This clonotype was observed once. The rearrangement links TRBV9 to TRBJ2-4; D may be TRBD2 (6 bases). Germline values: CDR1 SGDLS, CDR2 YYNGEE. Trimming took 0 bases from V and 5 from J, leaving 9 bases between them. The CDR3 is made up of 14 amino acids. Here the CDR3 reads CASSVGGLENIQYF. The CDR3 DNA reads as TGTGCCAGCAGCGTAGGGGGACTTGAAAACATTCAGTACTTC.

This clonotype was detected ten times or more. The CDR3 DNA reads TGTGCCAGCAGTCTGGGACAGTTGAATCAGCCCCAGCATTTT. Residues: CASSLGQLNQPQHF. The V and J genes are TRBV6-5 and TRBJ1-5; the match to TRBD1 covers 7 bases. Trimming at V came to 5 bases and at J to 4 bases, leaving 5 bases not matched to a gene. Germline CDR1 MNHEY, CDR2 SVGAGI. This CDR3 is 14 amino acids long.